This T cell receptor (beta chain) was sequenced in a study of T-cell memory formation after mild COVID-19. Using its own MiXCR run on the 5' RACE reads, TCRdb lists one record per CDR3 protein. This sample has just over 350,000 distinct CDR3 sequences; roughly an eighth occur once, and the top ten carry about 20%. In its sample, this clonotype was seen a few times. The sequencing input was PBMCs or a T cell subset sorted from them (not recorded which). The origin of this receptor is a man between 18 and 35 years old who had mild COVID-19 (a few samples of this study predate the infection). Cell type and time point are not known.

CDR3 protein: CASSYPPRGTAYTDTQYF. For the CDR3, the DNA is TGTGCCAGCAGTTACCCCCCCCGCGGGACGGCTTACACAGATACGCAGTATTTT. This rearrangement joins TRBV6-2 or TRBV6-3 to TRBJ2-3; TRBD2 is a possible D gene (6 bases). The CDR3 spans 18 residues. The germline CDR1 and CDR2 sequences are MNHEY and SVGEGT. V lost 2 bases and J lost 2, with 20 bases in between.